The T cell receptor beta chain described here comes from a study of blood T cell repertoires in COVID-19. Study-level background: Acute-phase and convalescent COVID-19 samples originated in the United States, Italy and Spain. The analysed material was cDNA or gDNA that came from T cells, B-cell-depleted T cells, or PBMCs.

CDR3 length: 14 residues. The V and J ends lost 4 bases and 1 base, in that order; junction bases with no gene match: 1. Germline-derived CDR1 and CDR2 are LGHNA and YSLEER. In the authors' methods: Using reference gene primer amplification, nucleated cell counts were estimated. TCRdb keeps only in-frame clones here, not all; method: immunoSEQ multiplex PCR. That table gives V, J and clone size, and the DNA gave D and trimming. The sample carries 200,000 to 300,000 clones, around 80% recorded once. The chain joins TRBV4-3 to TRBJ1-1, with 9 bases lining up with TRBD1. This clonotype was sampled from a woman under 30 with acute or convalescent COVID-19. The specimen sequenced was peripheral blood. DNA for the CDR3: TGCGCCAGCAGCCGGACAGGGGAGAACACTGAAGCTTTCTTT. This sequence encodes CASSRTGENTEAFF.